This T cell receptor beta chain is drawn from a study of a mutant IDH1 vaccine in newly diagnosed glioma. Study summary: Treatment recipients were around 62% male and around 40% female, and their mean age was roughly 40 years. Receipt of radiotherapy, temozolomide, or both preceded the study, and most received both.

The sample holds a few counts of this clone. Its matching antigen is unknown. Study-level findings and limits: The vaccine induced immune responses, and these occurred in about 95% of patients. With respect to changes in top peripheral T cell clonotypes, pseudoprogression seemed unrelated.

V shed 4 bases and J shed 4 bases, with 7 bases lying between them. The V gene's germline CDR1 is ENHRY and CDR2 SYGVKD. The CDR3 runs 12 residues. As for time point: baseline, week 1 (first vaccination visit). Sample treatment: pre-vaccination baseline after standard-of-care therapy. The repertoire was sequenced with immunoSEQ multiplex PCR; TCRdb's copy has only in-frame clones and lacks some. This sample has roughly 50,000 clones; 65% to 85% occur once, and the top ten carry under 20%. This sequence was found in a young man with glioma. This chain uses TRBV10-3 with TRBJ1-1; D unresolved. The source was PBMCs, collected from a glioma patient treated with radiotherapy, temozolomide or both. The CDR3 DNA is TGTGCCATCAGTGTCCCAGGCACTGAAGCTTTCTTT. Amino acids: CAISVPGTEAFF.